This is a list of T cell receptor beta chains from one sample in a study of beta chain features in type 1 diabetes. Measured with immunoSEQ multiplex PCR; TCRdb has only the in-frame clones, and not every one. Of about 130,000 clones listed, roughly a tenth are singletons. Sequencing used central memory CD4+ T cells from blood. Receptor source: a man aged 18 to 29 in good health. Each CDR3 is given with its conserved first and last residue. A D gene is named only where the DNA matches it firmly. Some rows mark clone size as missing; the rest say once, few, many or name a class of expanded clone.

CDR3 length | clone size | D gene | J gene | V gene | CDR3 DNA | CDR3 protein
15 | few | . | TRBJ1-2 | TRBV2 | TGTGCCAGCAGTGAAGGGGTAGCCTCTAACTATGGCTACACCTTC | CASSEGVASNYGYTF
15 | few | TRBD1 | TRBJ2-7 | TRBV6-5 | TGTGCCAGCAGTTACAGGTACAGGGGGCAGGGTGAGCAGTACTTC | CASSYRYRGQGEQYF
15 | . | TRBD2 | TRBJ2-3 | TRBV6-5 | TGTGCCAGCAGTTACTCGGCGGGGGACACAGATACGCAGTATTTT | CASSYSAGDTDTQYF
16 | . | . | TRBJ2-2 | TRBV4-3 | TGCGCCAGCAGCCAACAATGGGAGCTAGTGGCCGGGGAGCTGTTTTTT | CASSQQWELVAGELFF
13 | few | TRBD1 | TRBJ1-2 | TRBV10-2 | TGCGCCAGCAAACCCGGGACAGGGTGGGGCTACACCTTC | CASKPGTGWGYTF
11 | many | . | TRBJ1-1 | TRBV19 | TGTGCCAGTAAGTACTACACTGAAGCTTTCTTT | CASKYYTEAFF
18 | few | TRBD2 | TRBJ2-5 | TRBV7-2 | TGTGCCAGCAGCACCCCAAGGGCGGGGGGGGGTTCAGCTGAGACCCAGTACTTC | CASSTPRAGGGSAETQYF
15 | . | TRBD1 | TRBJ2-1 | TRBV19 | TGTGCCAGTAGTACACAGGGGGCCGGGTACAATGAGCAGTTCTTC | CASSTQGAGYNEQFF
15 | few | . | TRBJ2-6 | TRBV7-3 | TGTGCCAGCAGCCTGGGGCTCTCTGGGGCCAACGTCCTGACTTTC | CASSLGLSGANVLTF
13 | . | . | TRBJ2-5 | TRBV11-2 | TGTGCCAGCAGCCTCGGAGGGCAAGAGACCCAGTACTTC | CASSLGGQETQYF
13 | . | . | TRBJ2-7 | TRBV30 | TGTGCCTGGAGTTCACAGGGTCCAACCGAGCAGTACTTC | CAWSSQGPTEQYF
17 | few | . | TRBJ1-1 | TRBV18 | TGTGCCAGCTCACCCCTGGACACTCTGGTGGGAAACACTGAAGCTTTCTTT | CASSPLDTLVGNTEAFF
16 | few | . | TRBJ2-3 | TRBV9 | TGTGCCAGCAGCGTAGTTCCCCTGACTAGATCAGATACGCAGTATTTT | CASSVVPLTRSDTQYF
14 | few | TRBD2 | TRBJ2-5 | TRBV2 | TGTGCCAGCACCAAAGCGGGGGGGAAAGAGACCCAGTACTTC | CASTKAGGKETQYF
16 | few | TRBD2 | TRBJ2-3 | TRBV7-2 | TGTGCCAGCAGCTTACAACCCAGCGGGGGGGCCGATACGCAGTATTTT | CASSLQPSGGADTQYF
16 | . | . | TRBJ2-4 | TRBV6-1 | TGTGCCAGCAGTGTTACATGGGGAGGTGGCAAAAACATTCAGTACTTC | CASSVTWGGGKNIQYF
18 | . | . | TRBJ2-7 | TRBV5-1 | TGCGCCAGCAGCTTGGGGCCGAACTCCCGGGACACCCCCTACGAGCAGTACTTC | CASSLGPNSRDTPYEQYF